The 20 T cell receptor beta chains reported below all come from one sample, sequenced in a study of blood T cell repertoires in COVID-19. Assay used: immunoSEQ multiplex PCR; TCRdb lists only in-frame clones, some missing. This table has 250,000 to 400,000 clones, 90% appearing once. The sample comprised peripheral blood. The receptors were sampled from a woman aged 30 to 39 with COVID-19, enrolled during active disease.

The chain joins TRBV29-1 to TRBJ1-1, with D maybe TRBD1 (5 bases). CDR3 size: 13 residues. Germline V CDR1 and CDR2: SQVTM, ANQGSEA. V lost 2 bases and J 0 bases, leaving 7 bases between the germline ends. As DNA, the CDR3 is TGCAGCGTTGAAAAAGGGGTGAACACTGAAGCTTTCTTT. Translating gives CSVEKGVNTEAFF.

This clone was detected only once. The chain uses TRBV3-1 (or the pseudogene TRBV3-2) and TRBJ2-3; 8 bases are a match to TRBD1. Germline CDR1 and CDR2: LGHDT and YNNKEL (reference sequence). Losses at the gene ends were 2 bases for V and 1 base for J; bases not matched to a gene: 11. The CDR3 covers 18 residues. As DNA, the CDR3 is TGTGCCAGCAGCCAATCGGCAGGGGGCGAGGAGGGCACAGATACGCAGTATTTT. Its translation is CASSQSAGGEEGTDTQYF.

The chain links TRBV10-3 to TRBJ1-3; D is uncertain. Germline CDR1 and CDR2: ENHRY and SYGVKD. V dropped 6 bases and J dropped 0 bases, with 15 bases sitting between them. This CDR3 comprises 16 residues. The CDR3 bases are TGTGCCATCAGCGAGCCGGGATCGCGCTCTGGAAACACCATATATTTT. This translates into CAISEPGSRSGNTIYF.

The rearrangement links TRBV5-1 to TRBJ1-2, with 9 bases identical to TRBD1. V shed 4 bases and J 2 bases; nucleotides not matched to a gene: 6. CDR1 is SGHRS and CDR2 is YFSETQ in the germline V gene. The CDR3 has 15 residues. The CDR3 loop reads CASSPSGTGNYGYTF. CDR3 coding DNA: TGCGCCAGCAGCCCCTCTGGGACAGGGAACTATGGCTACACCTTC.

This clone was observed a few times. The chain combines TRBV9 with TRBJ2-6; D perhaps matches TRBD2 (5 bases). CDR3 length: 15 amino acids. Deletions cut 4 bases from V and 0 bases from J, with 8 bases between. Germline V CDR1 and CDR2: SGDLS, YYNGEE. The CDR3 loop is CASSLGSSGANVLTF. The CDR3 DNA follows: TGTGCCAGCAGCCTTGGGAGCTCTGGGGCCAACGTCCTGACTTTC.

CDR3 in amino acids: CSASPGQGYQPQHF. The CDR3 nucleotides read TGCAGTGCTAGTCCGGGACAGGGGTATCAGCCCCAGCATTTT. This chain links TRBV20-1 with TRBJ1-5, with 10 bases lining up with TRBD1. The V gene's germline CDR1 is DFQATT and CDR2 SNEGSKA (reference sequence). The CDR3 has 14 residues. Trimming removed 3 bases from V and 5 bases from J; junction bases left unmatched: 4.

The chain recombines TRBV5-5 with TRBJ2-1; D is ambiguous. The length of the CDR3 is 15 residues. With 6 bases removed from V and 1 base from J, the gap between germline ends came to 14 bases. CDR1 and CDR2 (germline): SGHKS, YYEKEE (reference sequence). DNA for the CDR3: TGTGCCAGCACCCACGCCTCGAGGTCCTACAATGAGCAGTTCTTC. Protein product: CASTHASRSYNEQFF.

This chain connects TRBV27 to TRBJ1-4; D gene uncertain. Trimming pared 4 bases from V and 8 bases from J, leaving 14 bases between. Germline V gene sequence: CDR1 MNHEY, CDR2 SMNVEV (reference sequence). The CDR3 runs 14 residues. The CDR3 DNA follows: TGTGCCAGCAGTTCCTACCTTACGGGGGAAAAACTGTTTTTT. Translated: CASSSYLTGEKLFF. The full variable domain, rest sourced from reference TRBV27 and TRBJ1-4, is EAQVTQNPRYLITVTGKKLTVTCSQNMNHEYMSWYRQDPGLGLRQIYYSMNVEVTDKGDVPEGYKVSRKEKRNFPLILESPSPNQTSLYFCASSSYLTGEKLFFGSGTQLSVL.

The chain has TRBV19 and TRBJ1-6; D is perhaps TRBD1 (5 bases). Per the germline V gene, CDR1 is LNHDA and CDR2 is SQIVND (reference sequence). Deletions cut 0 bases from V and 7 bases from J, with 13 bases between. The CDR3 covers 16 residues. The CDR3 loop is CASSIEWGQMNSPLHF. The CDR3 bases are TGTGCCAGTAGTATAGAGTGGGGCCAGATGAATTCACCCCTCCACTTT.

The gene calls are TRBV5-1 and TRBJ2-5, with D perhaps matching TRBD1 (6 bases). V gave up 3 bases and J gave up 9 bases, with 12 bases separating them. CDR1 and CDR2 from the germline V gene are SGHRS and YFSETQ. This CDR3 contains 12 residues. CDR3 DNA: TGCGCCAGCAGCTGGGAAGGACAGCCCCAGTACTTC. Translation gives CASSWEGQPQYF.

CDR3 DNA sequence: TGTGCCACCAGCAGGCCGGACAGGGAAGACGAGCAGTACTTC. This gives the protein CATSRPDREDEQYF. This chain uses TRBV15 with TRBJ2-7; TRBD1 matches at 8 bases. Germline V gene data show CDR1 as LNHNV and CDR2 as YYDKDF (reference sequence). This CDR3 spans 14 amino acids. The V segment lost 3 bases and the J segment 5 bases; nucleotides outside the gene matches: 6.

This chain uses TRBV10-2 with TRBJ2-2; D gene unclear. V was clipped by 4 bases and J by 3 bases, with 12 bases between them. Germline V gives CDR1 WSHSY, CDR2 SAAADI. The CDR3 has 15 amino acids. The CDR3 DNA sequence: TGCGCCAGCAGTGTGCCTTGGGCGCACACCGGGGAGCTGTTTTTT. Amino acids: CASSVPWAHTGELFF.

The chain links TRBV7-2 to TRBJ1-4; no definite D call. The length of the CDR3 is 16 residues. Trimming took off 2 bases at V and 2 bases at J, with 12 bases between the two ends. Germline CDR1 is SGHTA and CDR2 is FQGNSA. In DNA form, the CDR3 reads TGTGCCAGCAGCTTATACACGGGATCGACTAATGAAAAACTGTTTTTT. Residues: CASSLYTGSTNEKLFF.

The chain employs TRBV7-2 and TRBJ2-1; 9 nucleotides line up with TRBD2. V shed 0 bases, J shed 3 bases, and the junction held 0 bases outside the gene matches. CDR3 length equals 15 residues. The V gene's germline CDR1 is SGHTA and CDR2 FQGNSA. The CDR3 DNA reads as TGTGCCAGCAGCTTAGCGACTAGCGGCTACAATGAGCAGTTCTTC. Residues: CASSLATSGYNEQFF.

This chain joins TRBV11-2 and TRBJ1-4, with D unclear. V was pared by 5 bases and J by 4 bases, with 14 bases between. Germline CDR1 and CDR2: SGHAT and FQNNGV. The CDR3 contains 15 residues. The CDR3: CASSGEGVGNEKLFF. CDR3 coding DNA: TGTGCCAGCAGCGGGGAGGGTGTTGGTAATGAAAAACTGTTTTTT.

The V call is TRBV11-2, the J call TRBJ2-7; TRBD2 might be the D (5 bases). CDR3 length: 14 amino acids. Deletions cut 1 base from V and 7 bases from J, with 14 bases between. Germline loops: CDR1 SGHAT, CDR2 FQNNGV. The CDR3 region is CASSLGGWEKEQYF. In DNA, the CDR3 is TGTGCCAGCAGCTTAGGCGGATGGGAGAAAGAGCAGTACTTC.

The chain employs TRBV5-1 and TRBJ2-3; 14 nucleotides agree with TRBD2. Germline-derived CDR1 and CDR2 are SGHRS and YFSETQ. V was clipped by 4 bases and J by 3 bases; unmatched bases: 10. The CDR3 covers 18 residues. In nucleotides, the CDR3 is TGCGCCAGCAGCCCGCGACTAGCGGGAGGGCTCGGGACAGATACGCAGTATTTT. Translation gives CASSPRLAGGLGTDTQYF. The whole variable domain, remainder taken from reference TRBV5-1 and TRBJ2-3, is KAGVTQTPRYLIKTRGQQVTLSCSPISGHRSVSWYQQTPGQGLQFLFEYFSETQRNKGNFPGRFSGRQFSNSRSEMNVSTLELGDSALYLCASSPRLAGGLGTDTQYFGPGTRLTVL.

The chain couples TRBV30 to TRBJ1-3, with TRBD1 matching 8 bases. The V gene end was trimmed by 3 bases and the J gene end by 4 bases; junction bases not matched to a gene: 5. Looked up from germline, CDR1 is GTSNPN and CDR2 is SVGIG (reference sequence). CDR3 length: 14 residues. The CDR3 sequence is CAWRRQGKGNTIYF. CDR3 DNA: TGTGCCTGGAGACGACAGGGGAAGGGAAACACCATATATTTT.

This clone was picked up one time. The chain employs TRBV28 and TRBJ1-5; TRBD1 matches 8 bases. V lost 3 bases and J lost 7; bases outside the gene matches: 2. Germline V gene data show CDR1 as MDHEN and CDR2 as SYDVKM. This CDR3 has 13 amino acids. The CDR3 loop is CASSFRQGQPQHF. Written as DNA, the CDR3 is TGTGCCAGCAGTTTTCGACAGGGGCAGCCCCAGCATTTT.

V is TRBV11-2 and J is TRBJ1-1; the match to TRBD1 covers 11 bases. The germline V gene encodes CDR1 SGHAT and CDR2 FQNNGV. V shed 5 bases and J 8 bases; nucleotides not matched to a gene: 10. The CDR3 is made up of 15 amino acids. The CDR3 loop is CASSRGTGGDWEAFF. In DNA form, the CDR3 reads TGTGCCAGCAGCAGAGGGACAGGGGGGGACTGGGAAGCTTTCTTT.